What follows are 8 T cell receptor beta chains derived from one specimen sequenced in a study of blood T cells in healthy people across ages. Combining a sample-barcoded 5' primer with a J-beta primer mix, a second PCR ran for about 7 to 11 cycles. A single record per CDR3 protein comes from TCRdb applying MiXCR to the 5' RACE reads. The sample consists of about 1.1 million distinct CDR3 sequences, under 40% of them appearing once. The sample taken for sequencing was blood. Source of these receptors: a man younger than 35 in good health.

CDR3 amino acids: CASSPRGKQETQYF. CDR3 in DNA: TGTGCCAGCAGCCCACGGGGGAAACAAGAGACCCAGTACTTC. V and J are TRBV7-9 and TRBJ2-5, with D perhaps matching TRBD2 (6 bases). The V and J ends lost 5 bases and 2 bases respectively, with 12 bases between them. Looked up from germline, CDR1 is SEHNR and CDR2 is FQNEAQ (reference sequence). This CDR3 comprises 14 residues. The full variable domain, in which reference TRBV7-9 and TRBJ2-5 provide the parts outside the CDR3, is DTGVSQNPRHKITKRGQNVTFRCDPISEHNRLYWYRQTLGQGPEFLTYFQNEAQLEKSRLLSDRFSAERPKGSFSTLEIQRTEQGDSAMYLCASSPRGKQETQYFGPGTRLLVL.

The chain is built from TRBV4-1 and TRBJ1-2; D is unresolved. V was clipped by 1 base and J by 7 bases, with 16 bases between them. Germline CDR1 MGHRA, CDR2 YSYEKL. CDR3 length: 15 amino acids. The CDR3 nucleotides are TGCGCCAGCAGCCAAGTGGCAACTATTCAGGTTGGCTACACCTTC. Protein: CASSQVATIQVGYTF.

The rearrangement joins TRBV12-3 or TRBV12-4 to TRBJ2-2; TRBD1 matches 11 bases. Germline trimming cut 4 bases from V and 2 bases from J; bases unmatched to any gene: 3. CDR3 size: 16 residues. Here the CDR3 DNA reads TGTGCCAGCAGTTGGGGGACAGGGGGTAACACCGGGGAGCTGTTTTTT. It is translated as CASSWGTGGNTGELFF.

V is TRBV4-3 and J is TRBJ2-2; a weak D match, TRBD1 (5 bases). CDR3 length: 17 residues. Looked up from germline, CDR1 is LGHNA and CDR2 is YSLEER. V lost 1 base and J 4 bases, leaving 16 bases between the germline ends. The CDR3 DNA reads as TGCGCCAGCAGCCAAGCTCCAAGGGGCGGAAGCACCGGGGAGCTGTTTTTT. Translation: CASSQAPRGGSTGELFF.

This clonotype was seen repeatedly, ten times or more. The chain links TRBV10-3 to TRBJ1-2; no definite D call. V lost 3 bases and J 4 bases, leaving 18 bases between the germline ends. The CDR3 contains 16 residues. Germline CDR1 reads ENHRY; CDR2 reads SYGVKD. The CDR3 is CAISESYDLPLYGYTF. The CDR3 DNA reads TGTGCCATCAGTGAAAGTTACGATCTCCCCCTCTATGGCTACACCTTC.

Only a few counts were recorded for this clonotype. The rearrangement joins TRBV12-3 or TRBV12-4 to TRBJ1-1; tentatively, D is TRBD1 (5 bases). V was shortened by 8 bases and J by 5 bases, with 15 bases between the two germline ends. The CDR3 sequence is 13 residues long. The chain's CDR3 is CASAMGGITEAFF. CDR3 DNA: TGTGCCAGCGCTATGGGGGGAATTACTGAAGCTTTCTTT.

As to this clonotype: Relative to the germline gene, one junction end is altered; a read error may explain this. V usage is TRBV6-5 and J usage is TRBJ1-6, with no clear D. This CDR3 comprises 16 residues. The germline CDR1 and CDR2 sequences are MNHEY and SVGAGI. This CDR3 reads CASSITWAAYNSPPHF. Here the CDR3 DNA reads TGTGCCAGCAGCATAACTTGGGCGGCCTATAATTCACCCCCCCACTTT.

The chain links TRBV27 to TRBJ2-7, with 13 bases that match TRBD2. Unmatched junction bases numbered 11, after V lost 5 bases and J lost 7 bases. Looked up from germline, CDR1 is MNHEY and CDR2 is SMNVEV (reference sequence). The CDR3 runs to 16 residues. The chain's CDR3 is CASSLIELAGGGEQYF. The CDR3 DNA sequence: TGTGCCAGCAGTCTTATCGAACTAGCGGGGGGGGGTGAGCAGTACTTC.